The 10 T cell receptor beta chains reported below all come from one sample, sequenced in a study of T cells in Graves' hyperthyroidism and ophthalmopathy (dated by TCRdb to between 2018 and 2021). Library generation was performed with multiplex PCR. Data came from an Illumina HiSeq 2000. The TCR beta CDR3 regions were amplified from the RNA transcripts. The first round of RT-PCR for the TCR CDR3 was performed with the HTBI primer set and the Qiagen OneStep RT-PCR kit. TCRdb passed the public sequencing reads through fastp at Q25 and MiXCR, retaining productive beta sequences. Rows merge per CDR3 protein into single entries with the most common DNA and genes. The table for this sample lists 750,000 to 900,000 distinct CDR3 sequences; 35% to 45% of them were counted only once. The ten largest clones capture 7% to 10% of the sample. Sequencing used blood. Every receptor here comes from a man aged 18 to 30 with Graves' hyperthyroidism.

A note on this clonotype: Just one base apart from a much larger clone, this may be a read error. The final CDR3 position lacks the conserved phenylalanine or tryptophan, pointing to a likely read error. The gene calls are TRBV10-3 and TRBJ2-5; a possible D gene is TRBD2 (5 bases). CDR3 size: 11 residues. Trimming took 10 bases from V and 4 from J, leaving 10 bases between them. Germline V CDR1 and CDR2: ENHRY, SYGVKD. CDR3 coding DNA: TGTGCCACCGGACTGTTAGAGACCCAGTACCTC. Translating it yields CATGLLETQYL.

This clonotype was seen a few times. The chain couples TRBV12-3 or TRBV12-4 to TRBJ2-5; 11 positions match TRBD1. Unmatched junction bases numbered 5, after V lost 7 bases and J lost 4 bases. The CDR3 length is 14 residues. This CDR3 reads CASTRTGGVETQYF. DNA of the CDR3: TGTGCCAGCACCAGGACAGGGGGCGTAGAGACCCAGTACTTC.

In this sample, this clonotype turned up many times. V gene TRBV4-1 combines with J gene TRBJ1-1; TRBD1 aligns across 8 bases. Germline V lookup: CDR1 MGHRA, CDR2 YSYEKL. The CDR3 length is 14 residues. V shed 4 bases and J 6 bases; nucleotides not matched to a gene: 7. The CDR3: CASSPGQGGAEAFF. The CDR3, as DNA: TGCGCCAGCAGCCCCGGACAGGGTGGCGCTGAAGCTTTCTTT.

As regards this clonotype: Sequence at one end of the junction differs from germline and may be a read error. This sequence joins TRBV15 and TRBJ1-1; D remains ambiguous. Germline values: CDR1 LNHNV, CDR2 YYDKDF (reference sequence). There are 15 residues in the CDR3. The CDR3 region is CATSSALVANTEALF. In DNA form, the CDR3 reads TGTGCCACCAGCAGCGCCCTAGTAGCGAACACTGAAGCTTTGTTT.

The V and J genes are TRBV12-3 or TRBV12-4 and TRBJ2-5, with D possibly being TRBD1 or TRBD2 (6 bases each). The CDR3 consists of 14 residues. The V and J ends lost 4 bases and 5 bases respectively, with 14 bases between them. CDR3 bases: TGTGCCAGCAGTTCGTTCGGGGGCGGGGAGACCCAGTACTTC. Translation gives CASSSFGGGETQYF.

As concerns this clonotype: It is likely a read error, because the conserved phenylalanine at the end of the CDR3 is missing. The DNA is omitted, as the CDR3 cannot be located on it reliably, and the CDR3 follows TCRdb's listing. The chain is built from TRBV20-1 and TRBJ2-5. The length of the CDR3 is 10 amino acids, counting both ends. Germline CDR1 reads DFQATT; CDR2 reads SNEGSKA (reference sequence). CDR3 region: CSARDPEMDY.

Ten or more counts support this clonotype. V and J are TRBV10-3 and TRBJ2-7; 7 bases match TRBD1. Germline loops: CDR1 ENHRY, CDR2 SYGVKD. Trimming removed 5 bases from V and 0 bases from J; junction bases left unmatched: 7. There are 15 residues in the CDR3. The CDR3 loop is CAISSPGQRSYEQYF. CDR3 coding DNA: TGTGCCATCAGTTCCCCGGGACAGCGCTCCTACGAGCAGTACTTC.

The chain joins TRBV10-3 to TRBJ2-5; D is unclear. The V end lost 3 bases, the J end lost 7 bases, and 6 bases lay between the germline ends. The CDR3 covers 11 residues. Germline V lookup: CDR1 ENHRY, CDR2 SYGVKD. The CDR3 spells CAISDPGTQYF. The CDR3 nucleotides read TGTGCCATCAGTGACCCTGGGACCCAGTACTTC.

This clonotype was detected many times. The chain combines TRBV13 with TRBJ1-6; D remains unclear. Germline loops: CDR1 PRHDT, CDR2 FYEKMQ (reference sequence). The CDR3 sequence is 12 residues long. V shed 2 bases and J shed 10 bases, with 6 bases lying between them. CDR3 protein: CASSLYPSPLHF. DNA of the CDR3: TGTGCCAGCAGCTTATACCCCTCACCCCTCCACTTT.

V is TRBV11-3 and J is TRBJ1-6; no clear D gene. The germline V gene has CDR1 SGHNT and CDR2 YENEEA. This CDR3 has 14 amino acids. Trimming pared 0 bases from V and 9 bases from J, leaving 9 bases between. CDR3 loop: CASSLEVEGSPLHF. CDR3 sequence (DNA): TGTGCCAGCAGCTTAGAGGTAGAAGGTTCACCCCTCCACTTT.